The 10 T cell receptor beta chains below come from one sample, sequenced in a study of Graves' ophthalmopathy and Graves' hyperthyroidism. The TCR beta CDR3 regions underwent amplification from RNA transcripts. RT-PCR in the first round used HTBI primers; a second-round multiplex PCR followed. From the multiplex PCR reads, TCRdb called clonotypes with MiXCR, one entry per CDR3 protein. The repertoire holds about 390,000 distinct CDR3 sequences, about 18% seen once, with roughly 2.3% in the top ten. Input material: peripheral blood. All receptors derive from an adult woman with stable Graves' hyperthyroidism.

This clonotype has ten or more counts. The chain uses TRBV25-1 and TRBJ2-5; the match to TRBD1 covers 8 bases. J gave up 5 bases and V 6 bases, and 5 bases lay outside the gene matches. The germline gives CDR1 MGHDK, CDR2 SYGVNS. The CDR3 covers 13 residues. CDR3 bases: TGTGCCAGCAGGCAGGGGGCGAGGGAGACCCAGTACTTC. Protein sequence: CASRQGARETQYF. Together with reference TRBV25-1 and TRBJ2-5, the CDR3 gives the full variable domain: EADIYQTPRYLVIGTGKKITLECSQTMGHDKMYWYQQDPGMELHLIHYSYGVNSTEKGDLSSESTVSRIRTEHFPLTLESARPSHTSQYLCASRQGARETQYFGPGTRLLVL.

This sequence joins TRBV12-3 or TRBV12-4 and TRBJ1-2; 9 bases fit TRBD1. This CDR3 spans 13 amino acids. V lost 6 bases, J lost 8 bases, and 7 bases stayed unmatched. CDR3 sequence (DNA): TGTGCCAGCAGAAGGGACAGGGAGGAAGGCTACACCTTC. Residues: CASRRDREEGYTF.

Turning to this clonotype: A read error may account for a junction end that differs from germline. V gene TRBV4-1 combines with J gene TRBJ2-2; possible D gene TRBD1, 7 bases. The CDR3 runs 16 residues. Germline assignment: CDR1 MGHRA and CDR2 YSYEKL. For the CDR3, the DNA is TGCGCCAGCAGCCAACTACCCGACAGGGCGGGCGGGGAGCTGTTGTTT. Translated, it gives CASSQLPDRAGGELLF.

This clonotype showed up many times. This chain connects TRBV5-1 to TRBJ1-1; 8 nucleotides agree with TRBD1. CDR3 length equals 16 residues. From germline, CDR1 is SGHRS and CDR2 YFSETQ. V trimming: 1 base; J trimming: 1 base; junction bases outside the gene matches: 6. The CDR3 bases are TGCGCCAGCAGCTTGCAGCCAGGGGGCCGGAACACTGAAGCTTTCTTT. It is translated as CASSLQPGGRNTEAFF.

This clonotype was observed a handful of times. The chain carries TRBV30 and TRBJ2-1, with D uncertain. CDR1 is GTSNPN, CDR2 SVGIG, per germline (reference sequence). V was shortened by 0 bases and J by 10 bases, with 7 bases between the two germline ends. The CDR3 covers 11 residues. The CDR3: CAWSVWEEQFF. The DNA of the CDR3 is TGTGCCTGGAGTGTATGGGAAGAGCAGTTCTTC. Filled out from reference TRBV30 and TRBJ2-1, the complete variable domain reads SQTIHQWPATLVQPVGSPLSLECTVEGTSNPNLYWYRQAAGRGLQLLFYSVGIGQISSEVPQNLSASRPQDRQFILSSKKLLLSDSGFYLCAWSVWEEQFFGPGTRLTVL.

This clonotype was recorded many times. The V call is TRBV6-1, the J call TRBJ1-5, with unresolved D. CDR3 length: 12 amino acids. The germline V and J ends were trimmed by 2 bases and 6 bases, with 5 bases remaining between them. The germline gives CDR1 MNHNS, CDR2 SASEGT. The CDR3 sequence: CASSELGQPQHF. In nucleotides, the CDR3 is TGTGCCAGCAGTGAATTGGGTCAGCCCCAGCATTTT.

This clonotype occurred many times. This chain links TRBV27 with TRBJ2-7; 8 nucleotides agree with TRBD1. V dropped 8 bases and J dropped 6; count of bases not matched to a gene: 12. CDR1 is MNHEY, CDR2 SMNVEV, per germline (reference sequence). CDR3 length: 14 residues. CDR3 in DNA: TGTGCCAGCCCTTGGACAGGGACCCCCTCCGAGCAGTACTTC. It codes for CASPWTGTPSEQYF.

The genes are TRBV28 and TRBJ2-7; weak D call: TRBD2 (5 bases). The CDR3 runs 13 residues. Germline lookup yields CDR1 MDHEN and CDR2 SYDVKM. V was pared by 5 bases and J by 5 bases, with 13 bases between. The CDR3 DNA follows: TGTGCCAGCAGTAGAGGGCCACTTGACGAGCAGTACTTC. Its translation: CASSRGPLDEQYF.

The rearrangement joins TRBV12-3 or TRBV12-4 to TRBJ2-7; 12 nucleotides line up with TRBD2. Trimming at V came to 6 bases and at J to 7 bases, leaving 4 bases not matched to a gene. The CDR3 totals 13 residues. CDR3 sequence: CASSFGTSGEQYF. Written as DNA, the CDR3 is TGTGCCAGCAGCTTCGGGACTAGCGGGGAGCAGTACTTC.

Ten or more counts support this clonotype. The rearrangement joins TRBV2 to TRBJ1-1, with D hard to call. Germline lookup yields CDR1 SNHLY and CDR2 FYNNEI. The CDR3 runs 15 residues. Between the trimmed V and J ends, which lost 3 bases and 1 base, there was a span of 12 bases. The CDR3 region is CASSENPRSNTEAFF. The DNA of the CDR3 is TGTGCCAGCAGTGAGAACCCCCGGTCGAACACTGAAGCTTTCTTT.